This T cell receptor (beta chain) stems from a study of blood T cell repertoires in COVID-19. Original processing notes: Amplification of reference gene primers was used by the study to estimate nucleated cell counts. The table came from immunoSEQ multiplex PCR; TCRdb's copy has only in-frame clones and leaves some out. That table is the source of V, J and clone size, and D and trimming were worked out from the DNA. The table has about 90,000 clones, roughly 90% seen once. The CDR3 has 16 residues. CDR1 and CDR2 (germline): LGHDT, YNNKEL (reference sequence). V was pared by 4 bases and J by 4 bases, with 11 bases of the junction left unmatched.

The sequenced sample consisted of peripheral blood. This sequence was found in a human donor with active COVID-19. The donor label of this sample is uncertain. This sequence joins TRBV3-1 (or the pseudogene TRBV3-2) and TRBJ1-1; 8 positions agree with TRBD1. CDR3 amino acids: CASSPSLQQGGTEAFF. CDR3 bases: TGTGCCAGCAGCCCTAGTTTACAACAGGGGGGCACTGAAGCTTTCTTT.